The 27 T cell receptor beta chains below were found in one sample sequenced in a study of regulatory T cells in long-lasting Graves disease (dated by TCRdb to about 2021). Library preparation was by multiplex PCR. The listed sequencing device is Illumina HiSeq 4000. iRepertoire HTBI primers and Arm-PCR amplification of CDR3 regions were used to construct TCR beta libraries. TCRdb cleaned the public reads at Q25 with fastp, built clones with MiXCR and kept in-frame beta chains. CDR3 protein duplicates are merged, each entry listing the most common genes and DNA. The sample table holds 200,000 to 250,000 distinct CDR3 sequences, of which 20% were seen once. About 15% of the sample lies in the top ten. In the paper's terms, the time point label means: newly diagnosed GD, antithyroid drugs for less than 3 months. For both TCR sequencing and RNA sequencing, RNA was extracted from PBMCs in TRIzol. Here the sequenced sample was peripheral blood mononuclear cells (PBMCs), taken at new diagnosis, from a patient treated with antithyroid drugs. The receptors originated from a female donor with Graves disease.

This clonotype was found many times. The chain combines TRBV12-3 or TRBV12-4 with TRBJ1-2, with a possible D match to TRBD1 (6 bases). V gave up 7 bases and J gave up 8 bases, with 17 bases separating them. CDR3 size: 13 residues. CDR3 sequence: CASTLAGAGGYTF. In DNA, the CDR3 is TGTGCCAGCACCTTAGCAGGGGCCGGCGGCTACACCTTC.

At least ten counts were recorded for this clonotype. CDR3 bases: TGCAGTGCTAGAGATTTGATGGCGGGTACGAACACCGGGGAGCTGTTTTTT. Residues: CSARDLMAGTNTGELFF. The V call is TRBV20-1, the J call TRBJ2-2, with a weak D call TRBD2 (5 bases). The CDR3 spans 17 residues. Germline assignment: CDR1 DFQATT and CDR2 SNEGSKA (reference sequence). Trimming took 0 bases from V and 0 from J, leaving 14 bases between them.

This clonotype was seen repeatedly, ten times or more. This chain uses TRBV11-3 with TRBJ1-5; D ambiguous. This CDR3 has 15 amino acids. Per the germline V gene, CDR1 is SGHNT and CDR2 is YENEEA. V was clipped by 1 base and J by 0 bases, with 7 bases between them. The CDR3 DNA reads TGTGCCAGCAGCTTAGCGCGAATTAGCAATCAGCCCCAGCATTTT. Its translation is CASSLARISNQPQHF.

This clonotype was seen ten or more times. The genes are TRBV3-1 and TRBJ2-3; D is unclear. V was trimmed by 0 bases and J by 2 bases, leaving 0 bases between them. This CDR3 has 12 amino acids. Germline values: CDR1 LGHDT, CDR2 YNNKEL (reference sequence). This CDR3 reads CASSQDTDTQYF. The CDR3 DNA reads as TGTGCCAGCAGCCAAGACACAGATACGCAGTATTTT.

Comments on this clonotype: A much larger clone is a single base away; this may be a read error. The chain carries TRBV5-5 and TRBJ2-4; the match to TRBD1 covers 8 bases. From germline, CDR1 is SGHKS and CDR2 YYEKEE (reference sequence). The CDR3 has 14 residues. The CDR3 loop reads CASSLGQGRNTQYF. The CDR3 coding sequence is TGTGCCAGCAGCTTGGGACAGGGGAGAAACACTCAGTACTTC.

In this sample, this clonotype turned up many times. The chain is built from TRBV20-1 and TRBJ2-7; 12 bases align to TRBD2. The germline V gene has CDR1 DFQATT and CDR2 SNEGSKA (reference sequence). The CDR3 covers 15 residues. V shed 1 base, J shed 4 bases, and the junction held 5 bases outside the gene matches. In DNA, the CDR3 is TGCAGTGCTAGAGCCAGGGGACTAGCGGGTTACGAGCAGTACTTC. It translates to CSARARGLAGYEQYF.

The chain combines TRBV12-3 or TRBV12-4 with TRBJ2-7; D uncertain. CDR3 size: 12 residues. V lost 4 bases to trimming and J lost 6 bases, with 10 bases between them. CDR3 region: CASSSPVSEQYF. The DNA for the CDR3 is TGTGCCAGCAGTTCCCCGGTGAGCGAGCAGTACTTC.

Concerning this clonotype: With only one base between it and a far larger clone, this is likely a read error. The chain is built from TRBV11-1 and TRBJ2-1, with no clear D. The CDR3 runs 13 residues. Germline lookup yields CDR1 SGHAT and CDR2 FQDESV (reference sequence). CDR3 DNA sequence: TGTGCCAGCGGCTTAGTCAGTTACAATGAGCAGTTCTTC. This codes for CASGLVSYNEQFF.

The sample holds many counts of this clonotype. The chain has TRBV28 and TRBJ1-1; possibly TRBD1 for D (6 bases). Trimming took 5 bases from V and 4 from J, leaving 17 bases between them. CDR3 length: 15 residues. CDR1 and CDR2 (germline): MDHEN, SYDVKM. CDR3 coding DNA: TGTGCCAGCAGTCCCAGAGGGGGGCGGGGCACTGAAGCTTTCTTT. Its protein product is CASSPRGGRGTEAFF.

This clonotype was counted at least ten times. The chain uses TRBV20-1 and TRBJ2-7, with 9 bases that match TRBD2. This CDR3 has 14 amino acids. The trim removed 0 bases at V and 7 bases at J, leaving 7 bases unmatched. Germline CDR1 reads DFQATT; CDR2 reads SNEGSKA (reference sequence). CDR3 region: CSARDMGLAKEQYF. CDR3 coding DNA: TGCAGTGCTAGAGATATGGGACTAGCTAAAGAGCAGTACTTC.

This clonotype showed up many times. This chain uses TRBV20-1 with TRBJ1-5; 7 bases match TRBD1. The CDR3 length is 14 residues. Germline V gives CDR1 DFQATT, CDR2 SNEGSKA (reference sequence). J gave up 3 bases and V 6 bases, and 8 bases lay outside the gene matches. Written as DNA, the CDR3 is TGCAGTGCCAGACCGGGACAGACCAATCAGCCCCAGCATTTT. Encoded protein: CSARPGQTNQPQHF.

This clonotype was detected many times. The V gene is TRBV28, the J gene TRBJ2-3; 10 bases align to TRBD2. CDR3 length equals 14 residues. Per the germline V gene, CDR1 is MDHEN and CDR2 is SYDVKM. Trimming took 6 bases from V and 3 from J; bases not matched to a gene: 3. The CDR3 spells CASSWGLATDTQYF. The CDR3 DNA is TGTGCCAGCAGCTGGGGACTAGCGACAGATACGCAGTATTTT.

This CDR3 reads CASSLAPAGSTEFF. CDR3 nucleotides: TGTGCCAGCAGCTTGGCCCCGGCTGGATCAACGGAGTTCTTC. This chain uses TRBV5-6 with TRBJ2-1; D remains unclear. Deletions cut 0 bases from V and 14 bases from J, with 18 bases between. From germline, CDR1 is SGHDT and CDR2 YYEEEE. CDR3 length: 14 amino acids.

This clonotype was recorded a few times. Here the CDR3 DNA reads TGTGCCTGGAGTCGCGAGGCCGGTTCGCGTCAGCCCCAGCATTTT. It is translated as CAWSREAGSRQPQHF. The V gene is TRBV30, the J gene TRBJ1-5, with no clear D. Trimming pared 2 bases from V and 6 bases from J, leaving 17 bases between. Looked up from germline, CDR1 is GTSNPN and CDR2 is SVGIG (reference sequence). The CDR3 has 15 amino acids. Based on the CDR3 plus reference TRBV30 and TRBJ1-5, the full variable domain is SQTIHQWPATLVQPVGSPLSLECTVEGTSNPNLYWYRQAAGRGLQLLFYSVGIGQISSEVPQNLSASRPQDRQFILSSKKLLLSDSGFYLCAWSREAGSRQPQHFGDGTRLSIL.

This clonotype has more than one count but fewer than ten. The chain employs TRBV20-1 and TRBJ2-1; either TRBD1 or TRBD2 may fit D (5 bases each). The germline V gene encodes CDR1 DFQATT and CDR2 SNEGSKA (reference sequence). Trimming took 3 bases from V and 5 from J, leaving 8 bases between them. The CDR3 spans 12 residues. The CDR3 nucleotides read TGCAGTGCTAGTTCGGGGCACAATGAGCAGTTCTTC. Its translation is CSASSGHNEQFF.

This clonotype was picked up many times. The gene calls are TRBV6-1 and TRBJ1-1; D is unclear. Per the germline V gene, CDR1 is MNHNS and CDR2 is SASEGT. The ends were cut back, 7 bases at V and 0 bases at J, with 9 bases in the middle. The CDR3 contains 13 residues. This CDR3 reads CASTKELNTEAFF. The CDR3 DNA follows: TGTGCCAGCACGAAGGAGCTGAACACTGAAGCTTTCTTT.

This clonotype was seen repeatedly, ten times or more. This sequence joins TRBV6-1 and TRBJ1-6, with 10 bases identical to TRBD1. CDR3 length: 15 amino acids. Germline V gene sequence: CDR1 MNHNS, CDR2 SASEGT. V was pared by 6 bases and J by 10 bases, with 9 bases of the junction left unmatched. CDR3 nucleotides: TGTGCCAGCAGCCCCGGGACAGGGGAATGGTCACCCCTCCACTTT. Its translation is CASSPGTGEWSPLHF.

At least ten counts were recorded for this clonotype. The genes are TRBV27 and TRBJ1-2, with TRBD1 identical over 7 bases. CDR3 length: 15 residues. Germline CDR1 and CDR2: MNHEY and SMNVEV (reference sequence). V trimming: 8 bases; J trimming: 4 bases; junction bases outside the gene matches: 13. Here the CDR3 DNA reads TGTGCCAGCGGGCCTAGACAGGGTGTGAGCTATGGCTACACCTTC. It yields the protein CASGPRQGVSYGYTF.

Many counts were recorded for this clonotype. The rearrangement joins TRBV5-1 to TRBJ1-6; 10 bases are a match to TRBD1. The length of the CDR3 is 15 residues. Unmatched junction bases numbered 8, after V lost 4 bases and J lost 10 bases. Looked up from germline, CDR1 is SGHRS and CDR2 is YFSETQ. The CDR3 sequence is CASSAGQGEESPLHF. CDR3 in DNA: TGCGCCAGCAGCGCAGGACAGGGGGAAGAGTCACCCCTCCACTTT.

This clonotype was observed many times. The rearrangement links TRBV20-1 to TRBJ2-1; no reliable D call. Trimming cost V 1 base and J 0 bases, with 13 bases left between them. Looked up from germline, CDR1 is DFQATT and CDR2 is SNEGSKA (reference sequence). The CDR3 length is 16 residues. As DNA, the CDR3 is TGCAGTGCTAGAGCCGACTTGGGATCCTCCTACAATGAGCAGTTCTTC. Amino acid sequence: CSARADLGSSYNEQFF.

This clonotype was seen ten or more times. The chain uses TRBV12-3 or TRBV12-4 and TRBJ1-3; TRBD1 aligns across 10 bases. V shed 5 bases and J 5 bases; nucleotides not matched to a gene: 9. CDR3 length equals 16 residues. The CDR3 region is CASSPRQGALRNTIYF. CDR3 DNA sequence: TGTGCCAGCAGTCCCCGACAGGGGGCCTTGAGAAACACCATATATTTT.

This clonotype has ten or more counts. The gene calls are TRBV5-6 and TRBJ2-1; 11 bases align to TRBD2. V gave up 1 base and J gave up 10 bases; unmatched junction bases: 1. Germline lookup yields CDR1 SGHDT and CDR2 YYEEEE. CDR3 size: 13 residues. The CDR3 DNA follows: TGTGCCAGCAGCTTGCCTAGCGGGAGGGAGCAGTTCTTC. It codes for CASSLPSGREQFF.

This clonotype was seen repeatedly, ten times or more. The chain joins TRBV20-1 to TRBJ2-3, with D unresolved. Trimming pared 2 bases from V and 0 bases from J, leaving 9 bases between. Germline CDR1 reads DFQATT; CDR2 reads SNEGSKA (reference sequence). The CDR3 totals 14 residues. The CDR3 nucleotides read TGCAGTGCTAGAAACTGGGGAAGCACAGATACGCAGTATTTT. Translating it yields CSARNWGSTDTQYF.

This clonotype was observed at least ten times. The CDR3 loop reads CSVVQSSNQPQHF. DNA for the CDR3: TGCAGCGTTGTACAGTCGAGCAATCAGCCCCAGCATTTT. The J gene is TRBJ1-5, the V gene TRBV29-1, with D uncertain. V was clipped by 4 bases and J by 1 base, with 8 bases between them. The CDR3 covers 13 residues. Per the germline V gene, CDR1 is SQVTM and CDR2 is ANQGSEA.

This clonotype was seen ten or more times. The V and J genes are TRBV7-3 and TRBJ1-5, with TRBD1 matching 8 bases. Germline lookup yields CDR1 SGHTA and CDR2 FQGTGA. The CDR3 totals 15 residues. After removal of 3 bases from V and 2 bases from J, the junction contained 3 bases not matched to a gene. The CDR3 nucleotides read TGTGCCAGCAGCTTGGACAGGGTGGGCAATCAGCCCCAGCATTTT. It codes for CASSLDRVGNQPQHF. Combining the CDR3 with reference TRBV7-3 and TRBJ1-5 gives the whole variable domain GAGVSQTPSNKVTEKGKYVELRCDPISGHTALYWYRQSLGQGPEFLIYFQGTGAADDSGLPNDRFFAVRPEGSVSTLKIQRTERGDSAVYLCASSLDRVGNQPQHFGDGTRLSIL.

This clonotype came up many times. V gene TRBV2 combines with J gene TRBJ2-3; D perhaps matches TRBD1 (6 bases). Germline V CDR1 and CDR2: SNHLY, FYNNEI. There are 14 residues in the CDR3. Trimming removed 7 bases from V and 4 bases from J, with 15 bases in between. Here the CDR3 reads CASIRDMGSDTQYF. The CDR3 bases are TGTGCCAGCATCAGGGACATGGGATCAGATACGCAGTATTTT.

This clonotype showed up many times. V is TRBV18 and J is TRBJ2-4; perhaps TRBD2 as D (6 bases). Per the germline V gene, CDR1 is KGHSH and CDR2 is LQKENI. Trimming pared 3 bases from V and 0 bases from J, leaving 9 bases between. The CDR3 covers 15 residues. The CDR3 loop reads CASSPSGLAKNIQYF. The CDR3 DNA sequence: TGTGCCAGCTCACCTAGCGGCCTAGCCAAAAACATTCAGTACTTC.